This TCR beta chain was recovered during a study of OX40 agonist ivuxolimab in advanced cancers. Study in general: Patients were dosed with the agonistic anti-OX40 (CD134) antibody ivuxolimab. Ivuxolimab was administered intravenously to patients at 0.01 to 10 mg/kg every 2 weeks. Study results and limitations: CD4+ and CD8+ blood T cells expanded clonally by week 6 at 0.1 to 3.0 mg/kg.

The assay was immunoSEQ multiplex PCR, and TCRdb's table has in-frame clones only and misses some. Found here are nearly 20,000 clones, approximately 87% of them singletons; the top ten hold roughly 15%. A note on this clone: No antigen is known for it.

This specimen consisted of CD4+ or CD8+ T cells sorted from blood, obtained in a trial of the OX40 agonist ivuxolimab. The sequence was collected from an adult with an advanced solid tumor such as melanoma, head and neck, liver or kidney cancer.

Here the CDR3 reads CASSPVLGGDEKLFF. The CDR3 DNA follows: TGCGCCAGCAGCCCCGTTTTAGGGGGCGATGAAAAACTGTTTTTT. The rearrangement uses TRBV4-3 and TRBJ1-4, with 7 positions matching TRBD1. The germline V gene encodes CDR1 LGHNA and CDR2 YSLEER. This CDR3 region has 15 residues. Losses at the gene ends were 4 bases for V and 6 bases for J; bases not matched to a gene: 8.